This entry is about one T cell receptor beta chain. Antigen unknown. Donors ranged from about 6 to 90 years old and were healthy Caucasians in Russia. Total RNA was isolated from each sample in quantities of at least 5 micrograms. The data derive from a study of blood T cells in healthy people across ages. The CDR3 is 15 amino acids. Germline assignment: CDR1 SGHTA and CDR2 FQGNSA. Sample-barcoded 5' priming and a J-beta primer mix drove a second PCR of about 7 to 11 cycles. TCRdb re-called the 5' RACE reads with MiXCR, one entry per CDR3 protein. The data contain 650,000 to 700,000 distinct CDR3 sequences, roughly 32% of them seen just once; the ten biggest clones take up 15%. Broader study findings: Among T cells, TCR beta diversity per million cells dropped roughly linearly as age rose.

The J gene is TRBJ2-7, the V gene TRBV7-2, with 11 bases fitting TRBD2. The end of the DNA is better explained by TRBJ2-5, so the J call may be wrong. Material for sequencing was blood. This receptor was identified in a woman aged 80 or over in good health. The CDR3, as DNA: TGTGCCAGCAGCCCTAGCGGGGGGCACTCTGAGACCCAGTACTTC. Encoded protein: CASSPSGGHSETQYF.